The sequence of this T cell receptor (beta chain) was determined in a study of STAT5B mutations in CD4+ large granular lymphocyte leukemia. Study-level findings and limits: CD4-sorted patient repertoires seemed more clonal than healthy CD4+ repertoires. About a quarter of private leukemic clonotypes occurred rarely in other patients' non-leukemic repertoires.

TCRdb's table, derived via immunoSEQ multiplex PCR, lists solely in-frame clones and lacks some. This sample has roughly 46,000 clones, with about four fifths found just once. To note about this clone: Antigen unknown.

Source material: CD4+ T cells from blood buffy coats. This clonotype was obtained from a human donor in good health.

Here the CDR3 reads CASSQGGRTGGYEQYF. The CDR3 region has the DNA TGTGCCAGCAGCCAAGGAGGTAGGACAGGGGGCTACGAGCAGTACTTC. The chain carries TRBV4-2 and TRBJ2-7, with TRBD1 matching over 10 bases. The V and J ends lost 1 base and 3 bases, in that order; junction bases with no gene match: 6. This CDR3 contains 16 residues. Per germline, CDR1 LGHNA and CDR2 YNFKEQ.